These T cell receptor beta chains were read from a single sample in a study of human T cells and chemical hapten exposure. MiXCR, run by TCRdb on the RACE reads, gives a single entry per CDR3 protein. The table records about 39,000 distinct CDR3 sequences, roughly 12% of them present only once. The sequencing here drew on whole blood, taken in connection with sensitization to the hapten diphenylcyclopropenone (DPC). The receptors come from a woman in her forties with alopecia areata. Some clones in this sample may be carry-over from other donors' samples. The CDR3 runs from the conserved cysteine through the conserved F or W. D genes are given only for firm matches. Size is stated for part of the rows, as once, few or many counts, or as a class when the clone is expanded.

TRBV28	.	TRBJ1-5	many	CASNTRSQPQHF	TGTGCCAGCAATACGAGGAGTCAGCCCCAGCATTTT
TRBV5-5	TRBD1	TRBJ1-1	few	CASSFPGQGGRLRTEAFF	TGTGCCAGCAGCTTTCCGGGACAGGGGGGCCGGCTGCGCACTGAAGCTTTCTTT
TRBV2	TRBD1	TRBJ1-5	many	CASSAGQGARQPQHF	TGTGCCAGCAGCGCCGGACAGGGGGCTCGACAGCCCCAGCATTTT
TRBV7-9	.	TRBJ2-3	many	CASSPEILADTQYF	TGTGCCAGCAGCCCCGAGATTCTCGCAGATACGCAGTATTTT
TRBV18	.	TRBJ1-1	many	CASSPGELVTEAFF	TGTGCCAGCTCACCAGGGGAGTTAGTCACTGAAGCTTTCTTT
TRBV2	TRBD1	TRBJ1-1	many	CASSGQGREAFF	TGTGCCAGCAGTGGACAGGGCCGCGAGGCTTTCTTT
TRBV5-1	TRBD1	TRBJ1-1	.	CASSPGGLTEAFF	TGCGCCAGCAGCCCAGGGGGCCTCACTGAAGCTTTCTTT
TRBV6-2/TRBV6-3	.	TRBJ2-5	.	CASRRQETQYF	TGTGCCAGCAGGAGACAAGAGACCCAGTACTTC
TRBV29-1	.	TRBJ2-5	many	CSVDGAAETQYF	TGCAGCGTTGACGGGGCTGCGGAGACCCAGTACTTC
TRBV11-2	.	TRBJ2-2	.	CAIWASPTGELFF	TGTGCCATCTGGGCGAGCCCCACCGGGGAGCTGTTTTTT
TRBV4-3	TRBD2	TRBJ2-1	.	CASSQLAGGPREQFF	TGCGCCAGCAGCCAACTAGCGGGGGGGCCCAGGGAGCAGTTCTTC
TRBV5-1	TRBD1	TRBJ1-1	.	CASSASGTGGQAFF	TGCGCCAGCAGCGCGTCCGGGACAGGAGGCCAAGCTTTCTTT
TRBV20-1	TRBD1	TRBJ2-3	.	CSGLTGGETQYF	TGCAGTGGACTGACAGGGGGCGAGACGCAGTATTTT
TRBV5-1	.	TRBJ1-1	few	CASRRGAVTTEAFF	TGCGCCAGCCGACGGGGGGCCGTGACCACTGAAGCTTTCTTT
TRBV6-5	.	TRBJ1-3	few	CASRPPGNTIYF	TGTGCCAGCAGACCCCCGGGAAACACCATATATTTT
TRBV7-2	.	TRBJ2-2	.	CASSPMDISNTGELFF	TGTGCCAGCAGCCCCATGGACATATCGAACACCGGGGAGCTGTTTTTT
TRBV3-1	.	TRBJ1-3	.	CASSQALPTGSSGNTIYF	TGTGCCAGCAGCCAAGCCCTCCCGACTGGGAGCTCTGGAAACACCATATATTTT
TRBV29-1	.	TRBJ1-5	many	CSVCRDSNQPQHF	TGCAGCGTTTGCAGGGATAGCAATCAGCCCCAGCATTTT
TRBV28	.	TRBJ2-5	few	CASSGTAGVRETQYF	TGTGCCAGCAGTGGAACCGCGGGCGTCCGAGAGACCCAGTACTTC
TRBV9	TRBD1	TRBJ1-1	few	CASSAGQGGVNTEAFF	TGTGCCAGCAGCGCGGGACAGGGCGGGGTGAACACTGAAGCTTTCTTT
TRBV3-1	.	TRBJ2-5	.	CASSPGGWNQETQYF	TGTGCCAGCAGCCCAGGAGGGTGGAACCAAGAGACCCAGTACTTC
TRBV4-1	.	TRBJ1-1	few	CASSQMYLGLNTEAFF	TGCGCCAGCAGCCAAATGTACCTGGGTCTGAACACTGAAGCTTTCTTT
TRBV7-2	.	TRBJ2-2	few	CASSLGGPSTGELFF	TGTGCCAGCAGCTTAGGAGGACCGAGCACCGGGGAGCTGTTTTTT
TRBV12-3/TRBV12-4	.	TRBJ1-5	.	CASSFAGQPQHF	TGTGCCAGCAGTTTCGCCGGTCAGCCCCAGCATTTT
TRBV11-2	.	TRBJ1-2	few	CASSLVGGGYGYTF	TGTGCCAGCAGCTTAGTTGGAGGAGGCTATGGCTACACCTTC
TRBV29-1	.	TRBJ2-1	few	CSVGDGYNEQFF	TGCAGCGTTGGGGACGGCTACAATGAGCAGTTCTTC
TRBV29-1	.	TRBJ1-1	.	CSVEGETEAFF	TGCAGCGTTGAAGGGGAGACTGAAGCTTTCTTT
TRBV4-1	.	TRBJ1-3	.	CASSQWSVVESGAIYF	TGCGCCAGCAGCCAGTGGTCAGTGGTGGAGAGTGGGGCCATATATTTT
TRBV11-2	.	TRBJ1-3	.	CASSPTVANSGNTIYF	TGTGCCAGCAGCCCGACAGTCGCCAACTCTGGAAACACCATATATTTT
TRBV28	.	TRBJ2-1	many	CASSPPLYNEQFF	TGTGCCAGCAGTCCCCCGTTATACAATGAGCAGTTCTTC
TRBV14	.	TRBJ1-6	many	CASSQGLGNSPLHF	TGTGCCAGCAGCCAGGGCTTGGGGAATTCACCCCTCCACTTT
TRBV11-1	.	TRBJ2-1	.	CASSLAREQFF	TGTGCCAGCAGCCTTGCACGAGAGCAGTTCTTC
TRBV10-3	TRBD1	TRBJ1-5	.	CAISEMGQGAGNQPQHF	TGTGCCATCAGTGAGATGGGACAGGGGGCTGGCAATCAGCCCCAGCATTTT
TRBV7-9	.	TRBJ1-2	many	CASSLSGPYGYTF	TGTGCCAGCAGCTTATCGGGGCCCTATGGCTACACCTTC
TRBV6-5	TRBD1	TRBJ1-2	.	CASSKAWDRLRDGYTF	TGTGCCAGCAGTAAAGCTTGGGACAGGCTTCGTGATGGCTACACCTTC
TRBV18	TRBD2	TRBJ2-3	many	CASTAGDGADTQYF	TGTGCCAGCACCGCGGGGGATGGCGCAGATACGCAGTATTTT
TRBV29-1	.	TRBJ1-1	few	CSVDYGFSTEAFF	TGCAGCGTTGACTATGGGTTTAGTACTGAAGCTTTCTTT
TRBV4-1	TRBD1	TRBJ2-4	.	CASSQEPGQGTSLAKNIQYF	TGCGCCAGCAGCCAAGAACCGGGACAGGGGACCTCCCTAGCCAAAAACATTCAGTACTTC
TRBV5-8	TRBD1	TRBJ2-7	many	CASRISGGHSYEQYF	TGTGCCAGCAGAATCTCAGGGGGTCACTCCTACGAGCAGTACTTC
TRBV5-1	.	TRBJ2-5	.	CASSLSGETQYF	TGCGCCAGCAGCTTGTCCGGGGAGACCCAGTACTTC
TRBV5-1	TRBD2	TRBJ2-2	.	CASSLGLATGELFF	TGCGCCAGCAGCTTGGGACTAGCAACCGGGGAGCTGTTTTTT
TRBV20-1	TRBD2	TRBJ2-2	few	CSADASGLDTGELFF	TGCAGTGCGGACGCTAGCGGACTGGACACCGGGGAGCTGTTTTTT
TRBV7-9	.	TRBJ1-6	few	CASSSSRDILHF	TGTGCCAGCAGCTCAAGTCGGGACATCCTCCACTTT
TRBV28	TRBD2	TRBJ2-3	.	CASKPSGRFVDTQYF	TGTGCCAGCAAACCTAGCGGGAGGTTCGTAGATACGCAGTATTTT
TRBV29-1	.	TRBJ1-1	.	CSVSGGDRVNTEAFF	TGCAGCGTTAGTGGGGGTGACAGAGTGAACACTGAAGCTTTCTTT
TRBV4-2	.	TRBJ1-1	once	CASSQGTGSGTFF	TGTGCCAGCAGCCAGGGCACAGGGTCCGGCACTTTCTTT
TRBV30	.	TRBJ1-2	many	CAWSRASGYTF	TGTGCCTGGAGCCGGGCATCTGGCTACACCTTC
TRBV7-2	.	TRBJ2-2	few	CASSLEGGLNTGELFF	TGTGCCAGCAGCTTGGAGGGTGGCCTAAACACCGGGGAGCTGTTTTTT
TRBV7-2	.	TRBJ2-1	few	CASSTAAYNEQFF	TGTGCCAGCAGCACAGCGGCCTACAATGAGCAGTTCTTC
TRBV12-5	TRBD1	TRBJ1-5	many	CASGLVLGQRGQPQHF	TGTGCTAGTGGTTTGGTACTGGGACAGAGGGGACAGCCCCAGCATTTT
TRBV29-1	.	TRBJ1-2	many	CSVLVTGPVGYTF	TGCAGCGTCCTGGTTACAGGCCCAGTCGGCTACACCTTC
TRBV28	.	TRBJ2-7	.	CASSSGLPIVQYF	TGTGCCAGCAGCAGCGGGTTACCAATTGTGCAGTACTTC
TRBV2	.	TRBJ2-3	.	CASSDSLGGGDTQYF	TGTGCCAGCAGTGATTCGTTAGGGGGAGGGGATACGCAGTATTTT
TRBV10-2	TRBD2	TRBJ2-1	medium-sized	CASSESGTSGRGSKFF	TGCGCCAGCAGTGAGTCCGGGACTAGCGGGAGGGGCTCCAAGTTCTTC
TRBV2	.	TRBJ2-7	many	CASRDGSSYEQYF	TGTGCCAGTAGGGACGGATCCTCCTACGAGCAGTACTTC